This section outlines one T cell receptor (beta chain) sequence together with its context. The sample originates from a study of blood T cell repertoires in COVID-19. The CDR3 is 13 amino acids. Germline V gene sequence: CDR1 MGHDK, CDR2 SYGVNS. V was clipped by 6 bases and J by 3 bases, with 11 bases between them. The table came from immunoSEQ multiplex PCR; TCRdb's copy has only in-frame clones and leaves some out. The sample gives over 250,000 clones, 88% of which show up once; approximately 2% is in the top ten. The chain recombines TRBV25-1 with TRBJ1-2; a possible D gene is TRBD1 (5 bases). The clonotype comes from a woman aged 60-70 years in a cohort exposed to, infected with or recovered from COVID-19 (not recorded which). The sequenced material came from PBMCs or T cells enriched from blood (not recorded which). The CDR3: CASRDTSYYGYTF. The CDR3 bases are TGTGCCAGCAGGGACACCTCTTACTATGGCTACACCTTC.